These 9 T cell receptor beta chains originate from one sample sequenced in a study of HIV-infected patients and healthy controls. All unsorted peripheral T cells were captured because whole blood was used without fractionation. cDNA was made from 500 ng RNA using alpha and beta constant primers. Separate chain-specific third strand synthesis with multiplexing indices produced the alpha and beta libraries. TCRdb recomputed calls from the 5' RACE reads with MiXCR, one row per CDR3 protein. The sample yields 18,000 or so distinct CDR3 sequences, around 10% seen once. Sequencing was done on a sample of blood. These receptors came from an adult in good health.

This clonotype is labeled as medium-sized (0.01 to 0.1%). This chain joins TRBV3-1 and TRBJ2-1, with D maybe TRBD2 (5 bases). Trimming cost V 4 bases and J 0 bases, with 13 bases left between them. The CDR3 is 16 residues long. Germline V gene lookup returns CDR1 LGHDT and CDR2 YNNKEL (reference sequence). CDR3 in amino acids: CASSPQAASSYNEQFF. The CDR3 region has the DNA TGTGCCAGCAGCCCGCAAGCGGCGAGCTCCTACAATGAGCAGTTCTTC.

This clonotype rates as medium-sized. The chain is built from TRBV7-6 and TRBJ1-1, with 7 positions matching TRBD1. The CDR3 totals 13 residues. Trimming at V came to 5 bases and at J to 3 bases, leaving 3 bases not matched to a gene. Per germline, CDR1 SGHVS and CDR2 FNYEAQ. CDR3 nucleotide sequence: TGTGCCAGCAGCGGACAGGCGGACACTGAAGCTTTCTTT. Translating it yields CASSGQADTEAFF. The full variable domain, with the rest looked up from reference TRBV7-6 and TRBJ1-1, is GAGVSQSPRYKVTKRGQDVALRCDPISGHVSLYWYRQALGQGPEFLTYFNYEAQQDKSGLPNDRFSAERPEGSISTLTIQRTEQRDSAMYRCASSGQADTEAFFGQGTRLTVV.

The sample holds many counts of this clonotype. The chain combines TRBV6-1 with TRBJ2-7, with D perhaps being TRBD1 or TRBD2 (6 bases each). Germline V gene lookup returns CDR1 MNHNS and CDR2 SASEGT. Trimming cost V 2 bases and J 2 bases, with 13 bases left between them. The CDR3 spans 15 residues. The CDR3, as DNA: TGTGCCAGCAGTGAAAGTGAGGGGGGTCCCTACGAGCAGTACTTC. Its translation: CASSESEGGPYEQYF.

This clonotype was seen a handful of times. The chain links TRBV7-3 to TRBJ1-1, with 8 bases aligning to TRBD1. The germline CDR1 and CDR2 sequences are SGHTA and FQGTGA. The CDR3 sequence is 15 residues long. Trimming cost V 0 bases and J 5 bases; bases outside gene matches: 5. CDR3 amino acids: CASSLTPGGVTEAFF. In DNA, the CDR3 is TGTGCCAGCAGCTTAACCCCAGGGGGCGTAACTGAAGCTTTCTTT.

In this sample, this clonotype turned up many times. J is TRBJ2-3 and V is TRBV12-3 or TRBV12-4; D is tentatively TRBD1 or TRBD2 (5 bases each). Trimming removed 3 bases at V and 6 bases at J, with 16 bases between. The CDR3 is made up of 15 amino acids. In DNA, the CDR3 is TGTGCCAGCAGTTTGCCGGGACCGCACAGGGATACGCAGTATTTT. It codes for CASSLPGPHRDTQYF.

This clonotype was counted ten times or more. A read error may produce the germline difference seen at one junction end. The chain links TRBV5-6 to TRBJ2-7; 12 bases are shared with TRBD2. The CDR3 contains 16 residues. The germline V gene has CDR1 SGHDT and CDR2 YYEEEE. The CDR3 bases are TGTGCCAGCAGCGAGGGACTGGGACTAGCGGGTGAAGCTGGGGGCTTC. Translation: CASSEGLGLAGEAGGF.

This clonotype was picked up many times. The chain recombines TRBV20-1 with TRBJ1-3; D ambiguous. Germline assignment: CDR1 DFQATT and CDR2 SNEGSKA (reference sequence). The CDR3 consists of 13 residues. V was shortened by 6 bases and J by 0 bases, with 9 bases between the two germline ends. The CDR3 here is CSAGSNSGNTIYF. In nucleotides, the CDR3 is TGCAGTGCCGGGAGTAACTCTGGAAACACCATATATTTT.

Ten or more counts support this clonotype. This chain joins TRBV6-6 and TRBJ2-1; 9 positions agree with TRBD1. CDR1 and CDR2 (germline): MNHNY, SVGAGI (reference sequence). This CDR3 is built from 16 residues. V lost 6 bases, J lost 1 base, and 7 bases stayed unmatched. The CDR3 DNA follows: TGTGCCAGCAGAGAACAGGGGGCACCTTCCTACAATGAGCAGTTCTTC. Translating it yields CASREQGAPSYNEQFF.

Ten or more counts support this clonotype. V and J are TRBV12-3 or TRBV12-4 and TRBJ2-1; 10 nucleotides align to TRBD2. The CDR3 runs 16 residues. The V gene end was trimmed by 3 bases and the J gene end by 4 bases; junction bases not matched to a gene: 6. The CDR3 sequence: CASSFQAGGPYNEQFF. The CDR3, as DNA: TGTGCCAGCAGTTTTCAAGCGGGAGGGCCGTACAATGAGCAGTTCTTC.